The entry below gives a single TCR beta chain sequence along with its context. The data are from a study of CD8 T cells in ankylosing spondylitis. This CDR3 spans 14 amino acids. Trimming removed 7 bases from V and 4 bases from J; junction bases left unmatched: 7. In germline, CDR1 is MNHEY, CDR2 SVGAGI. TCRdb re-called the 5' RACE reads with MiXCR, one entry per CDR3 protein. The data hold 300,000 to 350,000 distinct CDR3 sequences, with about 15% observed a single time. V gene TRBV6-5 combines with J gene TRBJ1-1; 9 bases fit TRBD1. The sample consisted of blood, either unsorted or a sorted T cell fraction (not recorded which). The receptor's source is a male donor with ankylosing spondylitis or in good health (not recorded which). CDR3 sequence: CASISVGQGTEAFF. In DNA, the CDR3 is TGTGCCAGCATTTCCGTGGGACAGGGCACTGAAGCTTTCTTT.